Following are 21 T cell receptor delta chains from one sample sequenced in a study of gamma delta lymphoproliferative disorders and STAT genes. TCRdb repeated clone calling on the multiplex PCR reads with CATT. Of about 690 delta-chain clones in the sample, around 5.1% were seen once. The receptor sequences were amplified from genomic DNA of peripheral blood mononuclear cells. The sample was blood. The receptors come from a human donor with gamma-delta T-cell large granular lymphocyte leukemia.

This clone was found a few times. This may be a read error, as it is one base from a much larger clone. As DNA, the CDR3 is TGTGCTCTTGCCCTCCCGGGGATACAGGGGTACACCGATAAACTCATCTTT. Translated, it gives CALALPGIQGYTDKLIF. The rearrangement links TRDV1 to TRDJ1, with 8 bases that match TRDD3. CDR1 and CDR2 from the germline V gene are TSWWSYY and QGS. The CDR3 length is 17 residues. V shed 7 bases, J shed 0 bases, and the junction held 13 bases outside the gene matches.

Comments on this clone: A far larger clone is only one base removed, so a read error is likely. The chain has TRDV2 and TRDJ1; TRDD3 agrees at 8 bases. This CDR3 is built from 15 residues. Germline values: CDR1 GEAIGNYY, CDR2 EKD. DNA of the CDR3: TGTGCCTGTGGCACCGTGGGGGATCGTGGCGATAAACTCATCTTT. Amino acid sequence: CACGTVGDRGDKLIF.

A word on this clone: A far larger clone is one nucleotide away, so this likely arose from a read error. The same CDR3 can be traced to other DNA sequences in this sample. The chain links TRDV2 to TRDJ1; TRDD3 is a possible D gene (6 bases). Germline V CDR1 and CDR2: GEAIGNYY, EKD. Trimming shortened V by 6 bases and J by 3 bases, and 16 bases separated the two germline ends. The CDR3 length is 14 residues. The DNA for the CDR3 is TGTGCCTGTAATTCGCTGGGGATCCCCGATAAACTCATCTTT. Translating it yields CACNSLGIPDKLIF.

This chain joins TRDV2 and TRDJ1; 13 bases fit TRDD3. Germline V gene lookup returns CDR1 GEAIGNYY and CDR2 EKD. This CDR3 has 18 residues. The J segment lost 2 bases and the V segment lost 2 bases, leaving 10 bases of the junction unmatched. CDR3: CACDRITGGYGGTDKLIF. In nucleotides, the CDR3 is TGTGCCTGTGACAGGATTACTGGGGGATACGGCGGGACCGATAAACTCATCTTT.

By frequency in the sample, this clone is large. The same CDR3 can be traced to other DNA sequences in this sample. The CDR3 nucleotides read TGTGCCTGTGACACCGCGGGGATACGAGGAAGAAACGATAAACTCATCTTT. This gives the protein CACDTAGIRGRNDKLIF. The V gene is TRDV2, the J gene TRDJ1; 9 nucleotides agree with TRDD3. Germline CDR1 and CDR2: GEAIGNYY and EKD. The CDR3 extends over 17 amino acids. V shed 0 bases, J shed 4 bases, and the junction held 11 bases outside the gene matches.

In this sample, this clone turned up a few times. The protein held in TCRdb is that of a much larger clone and does not match this DNA's translation at residue 5, likely because of a read error; the protein shown is translated from the DNA. CDR3 DNA: TGTGCTTATAGGAACTATTCCCTATGGTGGGGAGGTGCCGATAAACTCATCTTT. This translates into CAYRNYSLWWGGADKLIF. The chain couples TRAV38-2/DV8 to TRDJ1; TRDD3 might be the D (5 bases). V lost 3 bases, J lost 3 bases, and 24 bases lay in between. Germline V gene sequence: CDR1 TSESDYY, CDR2 QEAYKQQN. The CDR3 is 18 residues long.

This clone was detected many times. A far more abundant clone sits one base away, making this likely a read error. V is TRDV2 and J is TRDJ3; 12 nucleotides agree with TRDD3. Germline V CDR1 and CDR2: GEAIGNYY, EKD. V shed 0 bases, J shed 2 bases, and the junction held 7 bases outside the gene matches. CDR3 length: 20 amino acids. This CDR3 reads CACDTVRTGGYTWDTRQMFF. The CDR3 DNA follows: TGTGCCTGTGACACCGTTCGGACTGGGGGATACACCTGGGACACCCGACAGATGTTTTTC.

Concerning this clone itself: This DNA translates differently at residue 8 from the TCRdb protein, which is that of a much larger clone; a read error is likely, and the protein shown is the DNA's own translation. V gene TRDV2 combines with J gene TRDJ1; TRDD3 matches 8 bases. CDR1 and CDR2 from the germline V gene are GEAIGNYY and EKD. With 3 bases clipped from V and 4 bases from J, the junction kept 6 bases outside the gene matches. The length of the CDR3 is 14 residues. The CDR3 region has the DNA TGTGCCTGTGACCTACTGGGGGTTGGCGATAAACTCATCTTT. Translated, it gives CACDLLGVGDKLIF.

This clone was seen only a few times. The chain couples TRDV2 to TRDJ1, with a possible D match to TRDD3 (6 bases). This CDR3 contains 19 residues. Trimming removed 3 bases from V and 4 bases from J, with 29 bases in between. The V gene's germline CDR1 is GEAIGNYY and CDR2 EKD. CDR3 sequence: CACDAVEGWGVQVGDKLIF. The CDR3 coding sequence is TGTGCCTGTGACGCCGTAGAGGGATGGGGGGTACAGGTGGGCGATAAACTCATCTTT.

Worth noting for this clone: This likely came from a read error, as a far larger clone is one base away. The DNA of the CDR3 is TGTGCCTGTGACCGACTGGGGGTTAACATCGATAAACTCATCTTT. Protein product: CACDRLGVNIDKLIF. The chain carries TRDV2 and TRDJ1; TRDD3 agrees at 8 bases. Germline V gene sequence: CDR1 GEAIGNYY, CDR2 EKD. V trimming: 3 bases; J trimming: 4 bases; junction bases outside the gene matches: 9. This CDR3 spans 15 amino acids.

About this clone: A read error is the likely source, as a far larger clone sits one nucleotide away. The V call is TRDV2, the J call TRDJ1; maybe TRDD3 (6 bases). This CDR3 contains 15 residues. V was trimmed by 0 bases and J by 10 bases, leaving 20 bases between them. Germline V gene lookup returns CDR1 GEAIGNYY and CDR2 EKD. CDR3 DNA: TGTGCCTGTGACACCCTTGAGGGGGAGGATAAGGGACTCATCTTT. Translated, it gives CACDTLEGEDKGLIF.

This clone was found many times. A read error likely explains this, since a far larger clone differs by one base. The chain recombines TRDV2 with TRDJ3; 10 positions match TRDD3. This CDR3 is built from 20 residues. Germline CDR1 reads GEAIGNYY; CDR2 reads EKD. The V segment lost 0 bases and the J segment 2 bases; nucleotides outside the gene matches: 9. CDR3: CACDTVRTGGCAWDTRQMFF. In nucleotides, the CDR3 is TGTGCCTGTGACACCGTTCGGACTGGGGGATGCGCCTGGGACACCCGACAGATGTTTTTC.

The V gene is TRDV3, the J gene TRDJ1; TRDD3 matches 7 bases. V dropped 4 bases and J dropped 4; count of bases not matched to a gene: 21. CDR3 size: 17 residues. Germline loops: CDR1 TVYSNPD, CDR2 GDNSRS (reference sequence). CDR3 sequence (DNA): TGTGCCTCTAACCCCCCCCATAAGTGGGGGACCGACGATAAACTCATCTTT. Translated, it gives CASNPPHKWGTDDKLIF.

In the case of this clone: A far larger clone differs by one base, so this is likely a read error. The V and J genes are TRDV2 and TRDJ1; 11 bases align to TRDD3. CDR1 is GEAIGNYY, CDR2 EKD, per germline. This CDR3 is built from 16 residues. The CDR3 sequence is CARDTLGDTRTDKLIF. As DNA, the CDR3 is TGTGCCCGTGACACCTTGGGGGATACGCGCACCGATAAACTCATCTTT.

The chain joins TRDV2 to TRDJ1; 10 bases align to TRDD3. CDR3 size: 15 residues. The germline CDR1 and CDR2 sequences are GEAIGNYY and EKD. J gave up 4 bases and V 3 bases, and 7 bases lay outside the gene matches. Written as DNA, the CDR3 is TGTGCCTGTGACTTCGTACTGGGGGATGGCGATAAACTCATCTTT. Translation: CACDFVLGDGDKLIF.

This clone was observed a few times. The CDR3 DNA follows: TGTGCCTGTGACACCTCCGGGGGACACCCTCTCTCCTGGGACACCCGACAGATGTTTTTC. Its protein is CACDTSGGHPLSWDTRQMFF. The chain links TRDV2 to TRDJ3; maybe TRDD3 (6 bases). The V gene's germline CDR1 is GEAIGNYY and CDR2 EKD. Trimming stripped 0 bases from V and 0 bases from J, with 17 bases between. The CDR3 extends over 20 amino acids.

This clone was counted a few times. TCRdb attributes to this sequence the protein of a much larger clone, which differs from the DNA translation at residue 12; a read error is likely, and the protein displayed is translated from the DNA. The J gene is TRDJ1, the V gene TRDV2, with 13 bases that match TRDD3. The V gene end was trimmed by 1 base and the J gene end by 3 bases; junction bases not matched to a gene: 10. In germline, CDR1 is GEAIGNYY, CDR2 EKD. CDR3 size: 18 residues. The CDR3 DNA is TGTGCCTGTGACACACTCTCTACTGGGGGATACGGCGCCGATAAACTCATCTTT. It codes for CACDTLSTGGYGADKLIF.

A remark on this clone: A far larger clone lies a single base away; this is likely a read error. The rearrangement uses TRDV2 and TRDJ1; TRDD3 aligns across 8 bases. With 3 bases clipped from V and 4 bases from J, the junction kept 9 bases outside the gene matches. The CDR3 loop spans 15 amino acids. Looked up from germline, CDR1 is GEAIGNYY and CDR2 is EKD. The CDR3 is CACDAVGDRGDKLIF. The CDR3 DNA sequence: TGTGCCTGTGACGCCGTGGGGGATCGTGGCGATAAACTCATCTTT.

This clone was found a few times. The protein that TCRdb holds for this DNA derives from a much larger clone and differs from the translated DNA at residue 7, which likely indicates a read error; the protein shown here is translated from the DNA. V usage is TRDV2 and J usage is TRDJ1, with TRDD3 matching 12 bases. The V gene end was trimmed by 0 bases and the J gene end by 3 bases; junction bases not matched to a gene: 13. This CDR3 is built from 19 residues. Germline loops: CDR1 GEAIGNYY, CDR2 EKD. The CDR3 DNA reads TGTGCCTGTGACACCGTCGCTGGGGGATACGGAAAAGGGGCCGATAAACTCATCTTT. Amino acid sequence: CACDTVAGGYGKGADKLIF.

This clone was picked up a small number of times. The V gene remains uncalled, whereas the J gene is TRDJ1; the D call of TRDD3 is as the table states it, not checked on the DNA. This CDR3 has 18 residues. CDR3 residues: CASLGWGTKPGDSDKLIF. CDR3 bases: TGTGCCTCCCTGGGGTGGGGGACCAAACCAGGGGATAGCGATAAACTCATCTTT.

This clone ranks as medium-sized. A far larger clone is one base from this, pointing to a likely read error. This sequence joins TRDV2 and TRDJ3; 7 nucleotides match TRDD3. CDR3 length equals 18 residues. The J segment lost 0 bases and the V segment lost 3 bases, leaving 7 bases of the junction unmatched. The germline gives CDR1 GEAIGNYY, CDR2 EKD. Here the CDR3 reads CACDPTGEISWDTRQMFF. In nucleotides, the CDR3 is TGTGCCTGTGACCCTACTGGGGAGATCTCCTGGGACACCCGACAGATGTTTTTC.